This is a list of T cell receptor beta chains from one sample in a study of neurological immune-mediated disorders. TCRdb independently ran MiXCR on the 5' RACE reads; one entry per CDR3 protein. The data contain roughly 38,000 distinct CDR3 sequences, around 7.8% of them singletons. Specimen: PBMCs. All receptors derive from a woman aged 40 to 55 in good health. CDR3s leave out the opening cysteine and the closing phenylalanine or tryptophan. Fields, in order: CDR3 protein, J gene, V gene.

CDR3aa: ASSGGTQETQY
j_gene: TRBJ2-5
v_gene: TRBV5-1

CDR3aa: ASSEWDPRDTQY
j_gene: TRBJ2-3
v_gene: TRBV2

CDR3aa: ASSQVGERGEGQF
j_gene: TRBJ2-1
v_gene: TRBV4-2

CDR3aa: ASSLAGGRNEQF
j_gene: TRBJ2-1
v_gene: TRBV7-9

CDR3aa: ASSLAGRTAQETQY
j_gene: TRBJ2-5
v_gene: TRBV12-3/TRBV12-4

CDR3aa: SARGGGAEEQF
j_gene: TRBJ2-1
v_gene: TRBV20-1

CDR3aa: ASRPSGDSYNEQF
j_gene: TRBJ2-1
v_gene: TRBV5-1

CDR3aa: SALTDGSSYEQY
j_gene: TRBJ2-7
v_gene: TRBV20-1

CDR3aa: ASSLGGEIYEQY
j_gene: TRBJ2-7
v_gene: TRBV5-6

CDR3aa: SSGAGVTSAEQF
j_gene: TRBJ2-1
v_gene: TRBV29-1

CDR3aa: ASSLLTSGDYNEQF
j_gene: TRBJ2-1
v_gene: TRBV12-3/TRBV12-4

CDR3aa: ASTPLMGTGDIYEQY
j_gene: TRBJ2-7
v_gene: TRBV5-5

CDR3aa: SARDIGRANSPLH
j_gene: TRBJ1-6
v_gene: TRBV20-1

CDR3aa: ASSLFVVGSYNEQF
j_gene: TRBJ2-1
v_gene: TRBV5-1

CDR3aa: ASSILAGDTDTQY
j_gene: TRBJ2-3
v_gene: TRBV5-1

CDR3aa: SARSGQNTEAF
j_gene: TRBJ1-1
v_gene: TRBV29-1

CDR3aa: ASSLVQGNTEAF
j_gene: TRBJ1-1
v_gene: TRBV5-1

CDR3aa: ASSFEYYGYT
j_gene: TRBJ1-2
v_gene: TRBV28

CDR3aa: ASSPTVSSGNTIY
j_gene: TRBJ1-3
v_gene: TRBV3-1

CDR3aa: ASSLGSLRGYT
j_gene: TRBJ1-2
v_gene: TRBV6-5

CDR3aa: ASSLDRAVREQF
j_gene: TRBJ2-1
v_gene: TRBV5-6

CDR3aa: ASSLGARGQGRDGYT
j_gene: TRBJ1-2
v_gene: TRBV27

CDR3aa: ASRKQGNNEQF
j_gene: TRBJ2-1
v_gene: TRBV28

CDR3aa: SGSSGGRNNSPLH
j_gene: TRBJ1-6
v_gene: TRBV20-1

CDR3aa: ASSRRPDSSYNEQF
j_gene: TRBJ2-1
v_gene: TRBV6-5

CDR3aa: ASSLGVTEAF
j_gene: TRBJ1-1
v_gene: TRBV7-9

CDR3aa: ASSQLDRVQGNTIY
j_gene: TRBJ1-3
v_gene: TRBV4-2

CDR3aa: ASSLRQADGELF
j_gene: TRBJ2-2
v_gene: TRBV27

CDR3aa: SADRYRGNQPQH
j_gene: TRBJ1-5
v_gene: TRBV20-1

CDR3aa: ASSPHGTGGYNEQF
j_gene: TRBJ2-1
v_gene: TRBV12-3/TRBV12-4

CDR3aa: ASSFTGGSGETQY
j_gene: TRBJ2-5
v_gene: TRBV5-1

CDR3aa: SARGGSFDEQY
j_gene: TRBJ2-7
v_gene: TRBV20-1

CDR3aa: ASSQVISGTGEQY
j_gene: TRBJ2-7
v_gene: TRBV4-1

CDR3aa: ASSFQSSYNEQF
j_gene: TRBJ2-1
v_gene: TRBV11-2

CDR3aa: ASSQGLAGGDTQY
j_gene: TRBJ2-3
v_gene: TRBV4-2

CDR3aa: AISESALVGPLH
j_gene: TRBJ1-6
v_gene: TRBV10-3

CDR3aa: ASSLGGAFTEAF
j_gene: TRBJ1-1
v_gene: TRBV5-6

CDR3aa: ASSYWRGPTDTQY
j_gene: TRBJ2-3
v_gene: TRBV6-6

CDR3aa: ASSPWTENTEAF
j_gene: TRBJ1-1
v_gene: TRBV6-1

CDR3aa: ASNATGGQETQY
j_gene: TRBJ2-5
v_gene: TRBV5-1

CDR3aa: ATSLAGGSYNEQF
j_gene: TRBJ2-1
v_gene: TRBV25-1

CDR3aa: ASIGGGRYYGYT
j_gene: TRBJ1-2
v_gene: TRBV5-6

CDR3aa: SARDGVGSYEQY
j_gene: TRBJ2-7
v_gene: TRBV20-1

CDR3aa: ATSDPLRKGEAF
j_gene: TRBJ1-1
v_gene: TRBV24-1

CDR3aa: ASSLGQGASGELF
j_gene: TRBJ2-2
v_gene: TRBV7-8

CDR3aa: ASSLPPGEKLF
j_gene: TRBJ1-4
v_gene: TRBV12-3/TRBV12-4

CDR3aa: ATSDTRARETQY
j_gene: TRBJ2-5
v_gene: TRBV24-1

CDR3aa: SVAPTGRRNEAF
j_gene: TRBJ1-1
v_gene: TRBV20-1

CDR3aa: ASSLGGAGETGANVLT
j_gene: TRBJ2-6
v_gene: TRBV5-6

CDR3aa: ACRASGIAGELF
j_gene: TRBJ2-2
v_gene: TRBV19

CDR3aa: ASSFQTENTEAF
j_gene: TRBJ1-1
v_gene: TRBV7-9

CDR3aa: ATSDGGMNTEAF
j_gene: TRBJ1-1
v_gene: TRBV24-1

CDR3aa: ASSLGLQLGADTQY
j_gene: TRBJ2-3
v_gene: TRBV28